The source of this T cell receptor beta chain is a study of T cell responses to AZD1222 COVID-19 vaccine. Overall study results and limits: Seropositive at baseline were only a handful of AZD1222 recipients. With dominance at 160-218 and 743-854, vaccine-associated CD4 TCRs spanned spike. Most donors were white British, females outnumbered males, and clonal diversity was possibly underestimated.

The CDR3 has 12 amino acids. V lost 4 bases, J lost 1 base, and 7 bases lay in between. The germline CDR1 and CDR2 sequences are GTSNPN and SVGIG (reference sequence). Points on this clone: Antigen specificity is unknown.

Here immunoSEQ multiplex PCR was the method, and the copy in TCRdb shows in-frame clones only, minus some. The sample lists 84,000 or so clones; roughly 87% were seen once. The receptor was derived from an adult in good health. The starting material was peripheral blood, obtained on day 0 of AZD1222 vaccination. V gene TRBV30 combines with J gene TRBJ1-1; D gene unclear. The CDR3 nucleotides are TGTGCCTGGAACTTTGGGAACACTGAAGCTTTCTTT. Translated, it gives CAWNFGNTEAFF. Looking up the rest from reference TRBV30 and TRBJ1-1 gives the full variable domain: SQTIHQWPATLVQPVGSPLSLECTVEGTSNPNLYWYRQAAGRGLQLLFYSVGIGQISSEVPQNLSASRPQDRQFILSSKKLLLSDSGFYLCAWNFGNTEAFFGQGTRLTVV.